This TCR delta chain comes out of a study of gamma-delta T cells after stem cell transplantation. TCRdb re-identified clones in the RT-PCR reads via CATT. Counted here are approximately 630 delta-chain clones, more than 8% occurring once; the ten biggest clones make up roughly half. This clone has only a few counts. This probably arose from a read error, given a far larger clone one base away. Other DNA sequences in this specimen translate into the identical CDR3. The sequence was obtained from a human donor. It is not recorded whose cells these are; they may come from a transplant donor. The sample comprised gamma-delta T cells.

The CDR3 is CACDLLLGDNTPNTGHYTDKLIF. DNA for the CDR3: TGCGCCTGTGACTTGTTACTGGGGGATAATACCCCGAATACCGGGCATTACACCGATAAACTCATCTTT. V and J are TRDV2 and TRDJ1, with TRDD3 matching over 11 bases. CDR3 length equals 23 residues. CDR1 is GEAIGNYY, CDR2 EKD, per germline.